One sample yielded the 26 T cell receptor beta chains listed below, sequenced in a study of T cells after yellow fever vaccination. TCRdb re-called the 5' RACE reads with MiXCR, one entry per CDR3 protein. The sample includes around 530,000 distinct CDR3 sequences, approximately 16% seen only once; the top ten take approximately 15%. The sequencing here drew on PBMCs, taken less than 6 days after the first yellow fever vaccination. These receptors were obtained from a young man who received the YFV17D yellow fever vaccine.

V and J are TRBV4-3 and TRBJ1-4; TRBD1 is a possible D gene (6 bases). Trimming took off 0 bases at V and 12 bases at J, with 11 bases between the two ends. The length of the CDR3 is 13 residues. Germline V gene lookup returns CDR1 LGHNA and CDR2 YSLEER. The chain's CDR3 is CASSQEWTDQLFF. DNA of the CDR3: TGCGCCAGCAGCCAAGAGTGGACAGACCAACTGTTTTTT.

The chain carries TRBV12-3 or TRBV12-4 and TRBJ2-5; D not resolved. V lost 2 bases and J 5 bases, leaving 12 bases between the germline ends. The CDR3 has 14 amino acids. CDR3 region: CASSLIGMGETQYF. CDR3 nucleotide sequence: TGTGCCAGCAGTTTAATTGGAATGGGGGAGACCCAGTACTTC.

This chain links TRBV6-1 with TRBJ2-3; 10 bases map to TRBD1. V shed 8 bases, J shed 7 bases, and the junction held 9 bases outside the gene matches. The CDR3 is 14 amino acids. CDR1 is MNHNS and CDR2 is SASEGT in the germline V gene. The CDR3, as DNA: TGTGCCAGCCTTAAGGACAGGGGGAAGAATACGCAGTATTTT. This translates into CASLKDRGKNTQYF.

The chain recombines TRBV7-2 with TRBJ1-3; TRBD1 might be the D (5 bases). Germline values: CDR1 SGHTA, CDR2 FQGNSA. The CDR3 extends over 15 amino acids. Trimming pared 5 bases from V and 4 bases from J, leaving 15 bases between. This chain's CDR3 is CASSITYGAGNTIYF. The CDR3 nucleotides read TGTGCCAGCAGCATAACCTATGGGGCCGGAAACACCATATATTTT. The entire variable domain, with the rest obtained from reference TRBV7-2 and TRBJ1-3, is as follows: GAGVSQSPSNKVTEKGKDVELRCDPISGHTALYWYRQSLGQGLEFLIYFQGNSAPDKSGLPSDRFSAERTGGSVSTLTIQRTQQEDSAVYLCASSITYGAGNTIYFGEGSWLTVV.

This clonotype was observed a handful of times. V usage is TRBV7-2 and J usage is TRBJ2-1; 11 positions match TRBD2. CDR1 is SGHTA and CDR2 is FQGNSA in the germline V gene. Trimming at V came to 1 base and at J to 4 bases, leaving 6 bases not matched to a gene. The CDR3 sequence is 17 residues long. DNA of the CDR3: TGTGCCAGCAGCTTAGGGCGACTAGCGGGGATTTACAATGAGCAGTTCTTC. Encoded protein: CASSLGRLAGIYNEQFF.

The chain links TRBV5-3 to TRBJ1-2; D is ambiguous. TRBV5-3 is recorded as an ORF, its role being uncertain. The V and J ends lost 8 bases and 4 bases respectively, with 15 bases between them. CDR3 length equals 13 residues. The CDR3 nucleotides are TGTGCCAGGGGCCCTGGACTGCTCTATGGCTACACCTTC. Encoded protein: CARGPGLLYGYTF.

The V and J genes are TRBV5-1 and TRBJ2-5, with 14 nucleotides matching TRBD2. CDR3 size: 15 residues. Germline V gene sequence: CDR1 SGHRS, CDR2 YFSETQ. J was trimmed by 6 bases and V by 4 bases; bases with no gene match: 5. CDR3 residues: CASSAGTSGGKTQYF. CDR3 coding DNA: TGCGCCAGCAGCGCCGGGACTAGCGGGGGAAAGACCCAGTACTTC. Drawing the rest from reference TRBV5-1 and TRBJ2-5, the complete variable domain is KAGVTQTPRYLIKTRGQQVTLSCSPISGHRSVSWYQQTPGQGLQFLFEYFSETQRNKGNFPGRFSGRQFSNSRSEMNVSTLELGDSALYLCASSAGTSGGKTQYFGPGTRLLVL.

This clonotype was detected only a few times. This sequence joins TRBV7-6 and TRBJ2-7, with a possible D match to TRBD2 (6 bases). The CDR3 runs to 16 residues. Per the germline V gene, CDR1 is SGHVS and CDR2 is FNYEAQ. The V gene lost 5 bases and the J gene lost 0 bases, with 17 bases spanning the gap. DNA of the CDR3: TGTGCCAGCAGCCCACGGATCCGGGGGACCTCCTACGAGCAGTACTTC. Its translation is CASSPRIRGTSYEQYF.

The chain joins TRBV5-1 to TRBJ2-3; weak D call: TRBD2 (7 bases). Germline V CDR1 and CDR2: SGHRS, YFSETQ. The CDR3 is 18 amino acids. Trimming left V 4 bases short and J 6 bases short, with 27 bases between. In DNA, the CDR3 is TGCGCCAGCAGCCCATACCCTCGTGGGGGGGCGAGGAAGGATACGCAGTATTTT. The encoded protein is CASSPYPRGGARKDTQYF.

J is TRBJ2-1 and V is TRBV6-2 or TRBV6-3, with D perhaps TRBD1 (6 bases). Trimming shortened V by 8 bases and J by 11 bases, and 13 bases separated the two germline ends. The germline CDR1 and CDR2 sequences are MNHEY and SVGEGT. The CDR3 is 11 residues long. The CDR3 protein is CASGTGTKQFF. CDR3 nucleotides: TGTGCCAGCGGAACCGGGACAAAGCAGTTCTTC.

This clonotype was counted only a few times. The genes are TRBV5-5 and TRBJ1-2; D possibly corresponds to TRBD1 (5 bases). This CDR3 spans 18 amino acids. V lost 0 bases and J lost 4, with 22 bases in between. Germline-derived CDR1 and CDR2 are SGHKS and YYEKEE (reference sequence). CDR3 sequence reads: CASSLGATGTEAFYGYTF. The CDR3 nucleotides read TGTGCCAGCAGCTTGGGCGCCACCGGGACTGAAGCCTTCTATGGCTACACCTTC.

This clonotype has just a few counts. The rearrangement links TRBV5-5 to TRBJ2-1; 7 bases are shared with TRBD2. With 2 bases clipped from V and 5 bases from J, the junction kept 7 bases outside the gene matches. CDR3 size: 15 residues. From germline, CDR1 is SGHKS and CDR2 YYEKEE (reference sequence). The CDR3: CASSFRLAEDNEQFF. The DNA for the CDR3 is TGTGCCAGCAGCTTTAGGCTAGCGGAAGACAATGAGCAGTTCTTC.

In its sample, this clonotype was seen a few times. This rearrangement joins TRBV19 to TRBJ2-7, with TRBD2 as a possible D gene (5 bases). The CDR3 length is 13 residues. Between the trimmed V and J ends, which lost 4 bases and 2 bases, there was a span of 9 bases. The V gene's germline CDR1 is LNHDA and CDR2 SQIVND (reference sequence). The CDR3 DNA follows: TGTGCCAGTAGTAAGGGAGTCACCTACGAGCAGTACTTC. The encoded protein is CASSKGVTYEQYF.

This chain connects TRBV25-1 to TRBJ1-5; D possibly corresponds to TRBD1 (5 bases). The length of the CDR3 is 11 residues. Per germline, CDR1 MGHDK and CDR2 SYGVNS. As DNA, the CDR3 is TGTGCGTACAGGAGGAATCAGCCCCAGCATTTT. Translating gives CAYRRNQPQHF. Variable domain in full (rest from reference TRBV25-1 and TRBJ1-5): EADIYQTPRYLVIGTGKKITLECSQTMGHDKMYWYQQDPGMELHLIHYSYGVNSTEKGDLSSESTVSRIRTEHFPLTLESARPSHTSQYLCAYRRNQPQHFGDGTRLSIL.

The gene calls are TRBV19 and TRBJ2-7; 7 nucleotides line up with TRBD1. Germline V gives CDR1 LNHDA, CDR2 SQIVND (reference sequence). This CDR3 comprises 12 residues. V lost 8 bases and J lost 3; bases outside the gene matches: 4. CDR3 sequence reads: CASGNRGYEQYF. CDR3 nucleotide sequence: TGTGCCAGTGGAAACAGGGGCTACGAGCAGTACTTC.

This clonotype was observed a few times. V gene TRBV7-2 combines with J gene TRBJ1-3; D possibly corresponds to TRBD1 (5 bases). The germline CDR1 and CDR2 sequences are SGHTA and FQGNSA. V was cut by 6 bases and J by 4 bases, with 10 bases left in between. The CDR3 contains 13 residues. CDR3 DNA sequence: TGTGCCAGCAGTTGGACATTGGGAAACACCATATATTTT. Protein product: CASSWTLGNTIYF.

This clonotype has more than one count but fewer than ten. The chain combines TRBV7-8 with TRBJ2-4; D call uncertain. Looked up from germline, CDR1 is SGHVS and CDR2 is FQNEAQ. V was pared by 1 base and J by 10 bases, with 5 bases between. The CDR3 has 11 amino acids. DNA for the CDR3: TGTGCCAGCAGCTTAGAGTCAATTCAGTACTTC. Encoded protein: CASSLESIQYF.

The rearrangement uses TRBV4-3 and TRBJ2-2, with 7 bases that match TRBD2. Trimming removed 0 bases from V and 4 bases from J; junction bases left unmatched: 11. CDR3 length: 18 amino acids. Germline V gene sequence: CDR1 LGHNA, CDR2 YSLEER. The CDR3 DNA is TGCGCCAGCAGCCAAGATATCGGGGCTAGCGGTTTCACCGGGGAGCTGTTTTTT. Translation: CASSQDIGASGFTGELFF.

This clonotype was observed a handful of times. Sequence at one end of the junction differs from germline and may be a read error. The V call is TRBV7-9, the J call TRBJ2-1; D may be TRBD2 (7 bases). Germline V gives CDR1 SEHNR, CDR2 FQNEAQ (reference sequence). The CDR3 covers 14 residues. The CDR3 loop reads CAVGGADRYNEQFF. CDR3 DNA sequence: TGCGCCGTAGGGGGGGCCGATCGGTACAATGAGCAGTTCTTC.

This chain joins TRBV20-1 and TRBJ2-7; 9 nucleotides align to TRBD1. After removal of 5 bases from V and 6 bases from J, the junction contained 14 bases not matched to a gene. The CDR3 runs 15 residues. Germline V gene data show CDR1 as DFQATT and CDR2 as SNEGSKA (reference sequence). This CDR3 is CSAGDQGTGRGEQYV. DNA for the CDR3: TGCAGTGCTGGCGACCAGGGGACAGGGCGCGGCGAGCAGTACGTC.

The chain has TRBV5-1 and TRBJ2-1, with 9 bases fitting TRBD2. J gave up 1 base and V 5 bases, and 7 bases lay outside the gene matches. The germline gives CDR1 SGHRS, CDR2 YFSETQ. CDR3 length: 16 residues. The CDR3 DNA reads as TGCGCCAGCAGATCAGCGGGGGGTGGGTCCTACAATGAGCAGTTCTTC. Amino acid sequence: CASRSAGGGSYNEQFF.

This clonotype was found a few times. The chain couples TRBV5-6 to TRBJ1-3; TRBD1 aligns across 8 bases. Germline V lookup: CDR1 SGHDT, CDR2 YYEEEE. V shed 4 bases, J shed 2 bases, and the junction held 5 bases outside the gene matches. This CDR3 is built from 15 residues. This CDR3 reads CASSAGTGPGNTIYF. The CDR3 coding sequence is TGTGCCAGCAGCGCAGGGACAGGCCCTGGAAACACCATATATTTT. Variable domain in full (rest from reference TRBV5-6 and TRBJ1-3): DAGVTQSPTHLIKTRGQQVTLRCSPKSGHDTVSWYQQALGQGPQFIFQYYEEEERQRGNFPDRFSGHQFPNYSSELNVNALLLGDSALYLCASSAGTGPGNTIYFGEGSWLTVV.

This clonotype is termed medium-sized. The J gene is TRBJ1-4, the V gene TRBV4-1; no definite D call. Germline V lookup: CDR1 MGHRA, CDR2 YSYEKL. V lost 8 bases and J lost 4, with 17 bases in between. The CDR3 contains 15 residues. The CDR3: CASLNPGSGNEKLFF. DNA for the CDR3: TGCGCCAGCCTAAACCCCGGGTCAGGTAATGAAAAACTGTTTTTT.

In its sample, this clonotype was seen a few times. This chain links TRBV4-3 with TRBJ2-7, with TRBD1 identical over 8 bases. This CDR3 contains 14 residues. Germline lookup yields CDR1 LGHNA and CDR2 YSLEER. With V trimmed by 3 bases and J by 4 bases, 5 bases remained unmatched. This CDR3 reads CASSQERTGYEQYF. As DNA, the CDR3 is TGCGCCAGCAGCCAGGAACGGACAGGGTACGAGCAGTACTTC.

This clonotype has just a few counts. V usage is TRBV23-1 and J usage is TRBJ2-7; 8 bases fit TRBD1. TRBV23-1 qualifies as an ORF whose function is uncertain. Trimming cost V 4 bases and J 7 bases; bases outside gene matches: 18. The CDR3 covers 17 residues. The CDR3 sequence is CASSRENPDRDFTEQYV. CDR3 DNA: TGCGCCAGCAGTCGGGAGAACCCGGACAGGGACTTTACGGAGCAGTACGTC.

The chain recombines TRBV6-1 with TRBJ1-2; maybe TRBD1 (6 bases). The V gene's germline CDR1 is MNHNS and CDR2 SASEGT. The CDR3 extends over 13 amino acids. V gave up 6 bases and J gave up 7 bases, with 15 bases separating them. The CDR3, as DNA: TGTGCCAGCAGGGGACAACCGGGTGCTGGCTACACCTTC. It specifies CASRGQPGAGYTF.